This T cell receptor (beta chain) comes out of a study of regulatory T cells in long-lasting Graves disease. Study-level information: More than 5 years of antithyroid drugs with positive TSH receptor antibodies defined persistent Graves' disease.

As to this clonotype: Its cognate antigen is unknown.

Overall study results and limits: The persistent group shared around 3,000 public clonotypes, more than the approximately 930 shared by new patients. Gene preferences differed: TRBV28, TRBJ1-2, TRBJ2-5 in persistent cases.

The sample's time point: persistent/refractory GD, antithyroid drugs over 5 years with positive TRAb. The authors made the TCR library using RNA they extracted from PBMCs. HTBI primers from iRepertoire and Arm-PCR of CDR3 regions yielded the TCR beta libraries. MiXCR, applied by TCRdb to the multiplex PCR reads, yields one record per CDR3 protein. The sample lists more than 650,000 distinct CDR3 sequences, roughly 30% occurring once. This CDR3 comprises 16 residues. V was shortened by 2 bases and J by 2 bases, with 16 bases between the two germline ends. Germline CDR1 is ENHRY and CDR2 is SYGVKD. The J gene is TRBJ2-7, the V gene TRBV10-3, with a weak D call TRBD2 (7 bases). The input for sequencing was peripheral blood mononuclear cells (PBMCs), taken when the disease was refractory, from a patient treated with antithyroid drugs. The clonotype originates from a female donor with Graves disease. In DNA, the CDR3 is TGTGCCATCAGTGAGAGCGCTGGGGGGGGCGCCTACGAGCAGTACTTC. Amino acid sequence: CAISESAGGGAYEQYF.